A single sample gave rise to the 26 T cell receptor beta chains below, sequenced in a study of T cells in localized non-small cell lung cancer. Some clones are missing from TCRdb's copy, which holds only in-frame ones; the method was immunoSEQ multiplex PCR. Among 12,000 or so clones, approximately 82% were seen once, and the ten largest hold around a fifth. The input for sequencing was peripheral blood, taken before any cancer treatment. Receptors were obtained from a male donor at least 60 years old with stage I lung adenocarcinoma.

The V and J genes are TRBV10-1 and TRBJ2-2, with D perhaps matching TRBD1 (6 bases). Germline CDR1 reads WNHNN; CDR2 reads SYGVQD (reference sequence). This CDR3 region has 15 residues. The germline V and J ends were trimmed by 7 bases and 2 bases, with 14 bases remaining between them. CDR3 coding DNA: TGCGCCAGCAACCAAACGGACAGTAACACCGGGGAGCTGTTTTTT. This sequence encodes CASNQTDSNTGELFF.

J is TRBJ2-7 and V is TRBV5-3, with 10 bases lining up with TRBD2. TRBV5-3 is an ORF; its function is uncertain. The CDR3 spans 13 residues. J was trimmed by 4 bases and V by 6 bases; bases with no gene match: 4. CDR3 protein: CARTETSGYEQYF. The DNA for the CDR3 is TGTGCCAGAACCGAGACTAGCGGGTACGAGCAGTACTTC.

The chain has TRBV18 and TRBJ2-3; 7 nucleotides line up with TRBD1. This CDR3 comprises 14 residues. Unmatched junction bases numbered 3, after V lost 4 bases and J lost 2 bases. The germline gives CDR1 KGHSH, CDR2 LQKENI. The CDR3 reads CASSQGTVTDTQYF. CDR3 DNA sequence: TGTGCCAGCTCACAGGGGACAGTCACAGATACGCAGTATTTT.

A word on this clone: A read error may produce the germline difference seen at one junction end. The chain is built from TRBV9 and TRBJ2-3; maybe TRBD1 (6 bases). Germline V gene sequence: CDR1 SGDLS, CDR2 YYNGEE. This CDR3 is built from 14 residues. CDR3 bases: TGTGCCAGCAGCGCCTCCAGGGGCCGCCCTTACGTACATTTT. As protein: CASSASRGRPYVHF. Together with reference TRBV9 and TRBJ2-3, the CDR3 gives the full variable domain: DSGVTQTPKHLITATGQRVTLRCSPRSGDLSVYWYQQSLDQGLQFLIQYYNGEERAKGNILERFSAQQFPDLHSELNLSSLELGDSALYFCASSASRGRPYVHFGPGTRLTVL.

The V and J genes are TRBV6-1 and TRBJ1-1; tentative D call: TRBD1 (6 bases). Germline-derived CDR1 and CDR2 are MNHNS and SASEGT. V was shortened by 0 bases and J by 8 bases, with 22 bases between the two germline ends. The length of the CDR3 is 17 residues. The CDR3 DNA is TGTGCCAGCAGTGAAGCTCTGGGACAACGCCGTGGGCGAGAAGCTTTCTTT. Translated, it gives CASSEALGQRRGREAFF.

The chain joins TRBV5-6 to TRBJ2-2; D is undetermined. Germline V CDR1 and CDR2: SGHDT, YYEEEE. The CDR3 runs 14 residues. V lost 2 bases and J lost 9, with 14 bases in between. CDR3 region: CASSFDRAQRELFF. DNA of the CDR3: TGTGCCAGCAGCTTCGACCGAGCCCAACGGGAGCTGTTTTTT.

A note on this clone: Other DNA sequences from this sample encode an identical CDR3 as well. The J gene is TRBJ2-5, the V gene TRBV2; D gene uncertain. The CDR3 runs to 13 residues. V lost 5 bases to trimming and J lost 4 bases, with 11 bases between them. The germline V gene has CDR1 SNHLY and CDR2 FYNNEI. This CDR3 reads CASSLDARETQYF. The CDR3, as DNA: TGTGCCAGCAGTCTGGATGCGCGAGAGACCCAGTACTTC.

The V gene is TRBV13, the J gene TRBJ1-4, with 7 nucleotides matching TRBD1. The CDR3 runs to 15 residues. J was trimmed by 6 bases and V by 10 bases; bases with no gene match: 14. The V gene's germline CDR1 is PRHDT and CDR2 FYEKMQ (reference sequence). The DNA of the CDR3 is TGTGCCACCAAAAGGGAGAGGCAGGGGGATGAAAAACTGTTTTTT. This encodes CATKRERQGDEKLFF.

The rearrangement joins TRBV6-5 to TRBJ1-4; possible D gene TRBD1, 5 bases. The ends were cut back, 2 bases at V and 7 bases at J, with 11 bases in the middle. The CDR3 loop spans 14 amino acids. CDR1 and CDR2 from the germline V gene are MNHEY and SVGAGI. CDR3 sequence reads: CASSYTGTIEKLFF. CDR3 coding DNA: TGTGCCAGCAGTTACACGGGGACGATTGAAAAACTGTTTTTT.

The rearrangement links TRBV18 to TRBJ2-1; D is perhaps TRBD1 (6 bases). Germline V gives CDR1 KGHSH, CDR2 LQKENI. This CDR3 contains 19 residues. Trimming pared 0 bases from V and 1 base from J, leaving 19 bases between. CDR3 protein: CASSPPQINTGLSYNEQFF. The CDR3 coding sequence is TGTGCCAGCTCACCACCGCAGATCAATACAGGGCTATCCTACAATGAGCAGTTCTTC.

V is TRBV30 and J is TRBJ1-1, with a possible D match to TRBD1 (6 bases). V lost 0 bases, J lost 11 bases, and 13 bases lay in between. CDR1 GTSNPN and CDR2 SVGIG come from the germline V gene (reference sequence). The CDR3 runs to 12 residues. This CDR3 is CAWSVEGGQAFF. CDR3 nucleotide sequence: TGTGCCTGGAGTGTAGAGGGGGGGCAGGCTTTCTTT.

CDR3 sequence (DNA): TGTGCCATCAGTGTTGGGGGTTTCACTGAAGCTTTCTTT. It yields the protein CAISVGGFTEAFF. The chain couples TRBV10-3 to TRBJ1-1, with D possibly TRBD1 on 5 matching bases. The V end was cut by 4 bases, the J end by 4 bases, with 10 bases between. CDR3 length: 13 residues. Germline V gene data show CDR1 as ENHRY and CDR2 as SYGVKD.

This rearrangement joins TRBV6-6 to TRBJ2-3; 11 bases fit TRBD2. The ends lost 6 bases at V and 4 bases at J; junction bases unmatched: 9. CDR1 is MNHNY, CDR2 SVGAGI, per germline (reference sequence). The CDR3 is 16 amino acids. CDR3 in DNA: TGTGCCAGCAGCCTGACTAGCGGGATTATGGCAGATACGCAGTATTTT. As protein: CASSLTSGIMADTQYF.

This chain's CDR3 is CASSRDRGPGGYGYTF. The CDR3 bases are TGTGCCAGTAGTAGGGACAGGGGACCGGGAGGCTATGGCTACACCTTC. The V call is TRBV19, the J call TRBJ1-2, with 10 bases matching TRBD1. Germline loops: CDR1 LNHDA, CDR2 SQIVND (reference sequence). With V trimmed by 4 bases and J by 4 bases, 9 bases remained unmatched. The CDR3 length is 16 residues.

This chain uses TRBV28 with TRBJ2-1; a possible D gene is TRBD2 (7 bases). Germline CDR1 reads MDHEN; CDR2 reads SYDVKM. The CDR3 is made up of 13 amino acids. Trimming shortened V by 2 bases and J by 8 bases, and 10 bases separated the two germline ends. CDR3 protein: CASSLGGGHEQFF. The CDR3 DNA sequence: TGTGCCAGCAGTTTAGGCGGGGGCCATGAGCAGTTCTTC.

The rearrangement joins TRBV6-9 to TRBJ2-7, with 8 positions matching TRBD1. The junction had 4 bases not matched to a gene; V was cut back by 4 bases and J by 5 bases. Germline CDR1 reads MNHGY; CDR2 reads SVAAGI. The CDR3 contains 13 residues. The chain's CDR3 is CASSSDRGHEQYF. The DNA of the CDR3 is TGTGCCAGCAGTTCCGACAGGGGTCACGAGCAGTACTTC.

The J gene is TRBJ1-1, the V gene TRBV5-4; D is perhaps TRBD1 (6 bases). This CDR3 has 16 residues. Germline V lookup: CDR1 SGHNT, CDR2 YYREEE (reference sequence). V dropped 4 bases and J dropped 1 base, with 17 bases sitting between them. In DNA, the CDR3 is TGTGCCAGCAGCCCCGGGGGCCGATCAGGGAACACTGAAGCTTTCTTT. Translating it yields CASSPGGRSGNTEAFF.

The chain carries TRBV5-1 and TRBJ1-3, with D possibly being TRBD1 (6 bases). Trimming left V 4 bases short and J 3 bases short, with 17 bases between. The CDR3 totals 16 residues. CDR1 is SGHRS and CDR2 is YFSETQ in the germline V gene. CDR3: CASSHSTGRDGNTIYF. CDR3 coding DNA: TGCGCCAGCAGCCATAGCACAGGGCGGGATGGAAACACCATATATTTT.

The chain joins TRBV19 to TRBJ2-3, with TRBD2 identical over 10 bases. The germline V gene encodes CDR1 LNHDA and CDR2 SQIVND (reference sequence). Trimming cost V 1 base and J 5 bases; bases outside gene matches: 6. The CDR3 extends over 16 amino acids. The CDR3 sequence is CASSIGGAGGRDTQYF. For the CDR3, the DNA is TGTGCCAGTAGTATAGGAGGAGCGGGAGGGAGAGATACGCAGTATTTT.

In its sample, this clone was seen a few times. This chain's CDR3 is CASSGGREFNEQFF. As DNA, the CDR3 is TGTGCCAGCAGTGGCGGGAGGGAATTCAATGAGCAGTTCTTC. This chain uses TRBV2 with TRBJ2-1; 9 nucleotides align to TRBD2. After removal of 4 bases from V and 6 bases from J, the junction contained 4 bases not matched to a gene. CDR3 length: 14 amino acids. Germline V gene sequence: CDR1 SNHLY, CDR2 FYNNEI.

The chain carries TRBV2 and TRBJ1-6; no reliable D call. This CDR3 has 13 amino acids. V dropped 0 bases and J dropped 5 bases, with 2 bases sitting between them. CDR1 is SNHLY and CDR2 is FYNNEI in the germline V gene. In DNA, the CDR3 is TGTGCCAGCAGTGAAGCGGATAATTCACCCCTCCACTTT. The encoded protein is CASSEADNSPLHF.

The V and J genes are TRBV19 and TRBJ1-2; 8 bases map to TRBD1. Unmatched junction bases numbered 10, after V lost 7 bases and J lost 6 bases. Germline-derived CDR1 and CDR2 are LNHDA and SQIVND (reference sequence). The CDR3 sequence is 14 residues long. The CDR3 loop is CASNPRTGRDGYTF. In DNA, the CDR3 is TGTGCCAGTAATCCACGGACAGGGAGGGATGGCTACACCTTC.

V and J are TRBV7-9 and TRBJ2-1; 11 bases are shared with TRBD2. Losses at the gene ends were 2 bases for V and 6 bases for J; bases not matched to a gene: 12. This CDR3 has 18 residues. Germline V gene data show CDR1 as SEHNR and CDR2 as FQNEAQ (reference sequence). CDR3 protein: CASSLKLRIAGGSNEQFF. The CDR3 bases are TGTGCCAGCAGCTTAAAGCTTAGAATAGCGGGAGGGTCCAATGAGCAGTTCTTC.

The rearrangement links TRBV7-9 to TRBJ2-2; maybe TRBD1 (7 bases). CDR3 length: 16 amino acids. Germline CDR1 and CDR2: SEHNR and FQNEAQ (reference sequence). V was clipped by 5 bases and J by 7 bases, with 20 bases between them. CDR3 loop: CASSPATGTEGGELFF. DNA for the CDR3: TGTGCCAGCAGCCCCGCGACAGGGACGGAGGGCGGGGAGCTGTTTTTT.

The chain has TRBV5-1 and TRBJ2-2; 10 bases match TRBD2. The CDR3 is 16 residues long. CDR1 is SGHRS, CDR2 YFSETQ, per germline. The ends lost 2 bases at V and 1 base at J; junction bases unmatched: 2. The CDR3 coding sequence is TGCGCCAGCAGCTTCTCTAGCGGGGGGAACACCGGGGAGCTGTTTTTT. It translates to CASSFSSGGNTGELFF.

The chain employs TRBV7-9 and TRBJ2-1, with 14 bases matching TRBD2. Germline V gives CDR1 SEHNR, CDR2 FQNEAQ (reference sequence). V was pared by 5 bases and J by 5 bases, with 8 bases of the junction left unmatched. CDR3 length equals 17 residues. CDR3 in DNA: TGTGCCAGCAGCCGCGGACTAGCGGGAGGCGAAAACAATGAGCAGTTCTTC. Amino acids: CASSRGLAGGENNEQFF.